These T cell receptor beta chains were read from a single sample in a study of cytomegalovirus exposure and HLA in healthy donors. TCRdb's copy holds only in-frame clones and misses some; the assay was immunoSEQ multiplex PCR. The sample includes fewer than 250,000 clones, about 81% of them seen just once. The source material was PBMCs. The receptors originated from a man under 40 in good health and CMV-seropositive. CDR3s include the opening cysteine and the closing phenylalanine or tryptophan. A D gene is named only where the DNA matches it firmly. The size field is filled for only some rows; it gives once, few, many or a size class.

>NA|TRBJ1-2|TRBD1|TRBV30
TGTGCCTGTACGACAGGGGGCGATGGCTACACCTTC
CACTTGGDGYTF
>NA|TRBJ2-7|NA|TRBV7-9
TGTGCCAGCAGCCTACTAGACATTAGCCCCTACGAGCAGTACTTC
CASSLLDISPYEQYF
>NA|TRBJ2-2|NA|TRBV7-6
TGTGCCAGCAGCTTTTTCACAGGGAGCGGAACCGGGGAGCTGTTTTTT
CASSFFTGSGTGELFF
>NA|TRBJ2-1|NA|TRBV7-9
TGTGCCAGCAGCAGTGGGTCCCGGGGTCCGCCGAGAAATGAGCAGTTCTTC
CASSSGSRGPPRNEQFF
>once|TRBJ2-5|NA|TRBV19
TGTGCCAGTAGTCCCCCCCTCGGGACCCAGTACTTC
CASSPPLGTQYF
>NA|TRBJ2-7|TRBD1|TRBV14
TGTGCCAGCAGCCCCTTGACAGGGCTTTTCTCCTACGAGCAGTACTTC
CASSPLTGLFSYEQYF
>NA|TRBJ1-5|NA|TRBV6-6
TGTGCCAGCAGCCATATCTCAGGGGGCAATCAGCCCCAGCATTTT
CASSHISGGNQPQHF
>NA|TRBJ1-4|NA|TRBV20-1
TGCAGTGCCCAGGACAGAGGTCTGTTTTTT
CSAQDRGLFF
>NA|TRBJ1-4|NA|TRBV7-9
TGTTCCAGCAGCTTTACAGGGCGGCTTGAGGCTAATGAAAAACTGTTTTTT
CSSSFTGRLEANEKLFF
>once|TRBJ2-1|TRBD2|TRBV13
TGTGCCAGCAGCTTAGGACTAGCGGGAGGATCCGATGAGCAGTTCTTC
CASSLGLAGGSDEQFF
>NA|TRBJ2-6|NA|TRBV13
TGTGCCAGCAGCCATACGAGCTCTGGGGCCAACGTCCTGACTTTC
CASSHTSSGANVLTF
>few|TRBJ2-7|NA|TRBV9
TGTGCCAGCAGCGAGGGGGACGGGTCCTACGAGCAGTACTTC
CASSEGDGSYEQYF
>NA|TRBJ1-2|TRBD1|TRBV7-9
TGTGCCAGCAGTCCGACCGGGACAGGGGGCGCGTTTGGCTACACCTTC
CASSPTGTGGAFGYTF
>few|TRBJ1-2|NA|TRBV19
TGTGCCAGTAGTTTTTTCCGCGGGGCTCCCAAAGGCTATGGCTACACCTTC
CASSFFRGAPKGYGYTF
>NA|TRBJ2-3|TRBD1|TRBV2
TGTGCCACGCATGGGACAGCTACTAGCACAGATACGCAGTATTTT
CATHGTATSTDTQYF
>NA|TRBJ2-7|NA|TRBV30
TGTGCCTGGAGTGTAGGGGCAGGGACCTACGAGCAGTACTTC
CAWSVGAGTYEQYF
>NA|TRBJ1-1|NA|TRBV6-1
TGTGCCAGCAACCGGGGGGCATCTAACCCCACTGAAGCTTTCTTT
CASNRGASNPTEAFF
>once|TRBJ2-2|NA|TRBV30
TGTGCCTGGAGTGGTTATGTCAACACCGGGGAGCTGTTTTTT
CAWSGYVNTGELFF
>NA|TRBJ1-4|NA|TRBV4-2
TGTGCCAGCAGCCAACCCCCCGGGGGGTTGGAGGAAAAACTGTTTTTT
CASSQPPGGLEEKLFF
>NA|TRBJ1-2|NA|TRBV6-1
TGTGCCAGCAGTCCTCTCGGACAGTATGGCTACACCTTC
CASSPLGQYGYTF
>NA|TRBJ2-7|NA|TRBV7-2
TGTGCCAGCAGCCCCCAGCAACAGGGATCACCCTACGAGCAGTACTTC
CASSPQQQGSPYEQYF
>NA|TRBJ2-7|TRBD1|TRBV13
TGTGCCAGCAAAAACAGGGGGTATAACGAGCAGTACTTC
CASKNRGYNEQYF
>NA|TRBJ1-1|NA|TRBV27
TGTGCCAGCGCTAGGGGAATGAACACTGAAGCTTTCTTT
CASARGMNTEAFF
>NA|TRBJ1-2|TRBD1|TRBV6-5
TGTGCCAGCAGTTACTCAAGGACAGGGACCTATGGCTACACCTTC
CASSYSRTGTYGYTF
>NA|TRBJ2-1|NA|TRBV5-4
TGTGCCAGCAGCTGGGGGGACGGTGAGCAGTTCTTC
CASSWGDGEQFF
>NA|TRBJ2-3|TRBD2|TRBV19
TGTGCCAGTAGCACCGGGACTAGGACAGATACGCAGTATTTT
CASSTGTRTDTQYF
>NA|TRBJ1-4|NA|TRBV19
TGTGCCAGTAGTATTTACGGGATTGAAAAACTGTTTTTT
CASSIYGIEKLFF
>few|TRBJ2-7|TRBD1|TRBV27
TGTGCCAGCAGCCCCGGGACAGAGGGCTACGAGCAGTACTTC
CASSPGTEGYEQYF
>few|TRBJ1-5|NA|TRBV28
TGTGCCAGCAGGAGGACGGGAAATAGCAATCAGCCCCAGCATTTT
CASRRTGNSNQPQHF